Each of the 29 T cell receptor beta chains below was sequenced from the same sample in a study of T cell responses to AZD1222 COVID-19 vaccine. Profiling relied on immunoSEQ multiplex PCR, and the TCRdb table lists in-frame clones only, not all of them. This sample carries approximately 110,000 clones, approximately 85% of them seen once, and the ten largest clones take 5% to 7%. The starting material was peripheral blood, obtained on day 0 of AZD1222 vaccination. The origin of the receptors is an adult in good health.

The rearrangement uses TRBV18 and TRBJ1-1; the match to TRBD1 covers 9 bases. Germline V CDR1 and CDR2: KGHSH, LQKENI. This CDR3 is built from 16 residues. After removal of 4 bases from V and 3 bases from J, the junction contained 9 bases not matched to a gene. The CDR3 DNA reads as TGTGCCAGCTCACAAGGCGACAGGGGGTTGTACACTGAAGCTTTCTTT. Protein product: CASSQGDRGLYTEAFF.

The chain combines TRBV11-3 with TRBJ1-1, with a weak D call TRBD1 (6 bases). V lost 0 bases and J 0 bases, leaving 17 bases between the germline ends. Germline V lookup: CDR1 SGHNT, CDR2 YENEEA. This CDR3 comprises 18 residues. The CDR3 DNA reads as TGTGCCAGCAGCTTAGAAGGATTTCGGGGGCGCATGAACACTGAAGCTTTCTTT. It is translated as CASSLEGFRGRMNTEAFF. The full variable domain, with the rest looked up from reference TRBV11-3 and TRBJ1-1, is EAGVVQSPRYKIIEKKQPVAFWCNPISGHNTLYWYLQNLGQGPELLIRYENEEAVDDSQLPKDRFSAERLKGVDSTLKIQPAELGDSAVYLCASSLEGFRGRMNTEAFFGQGTRLTVV.

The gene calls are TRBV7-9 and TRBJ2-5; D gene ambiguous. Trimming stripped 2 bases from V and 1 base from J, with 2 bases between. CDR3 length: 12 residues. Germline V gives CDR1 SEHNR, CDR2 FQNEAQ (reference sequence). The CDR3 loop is CASSLIQETQYF. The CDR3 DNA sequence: TGTGCCAGCAGCTTAATCCAAGAGACCCAGTACTTC.

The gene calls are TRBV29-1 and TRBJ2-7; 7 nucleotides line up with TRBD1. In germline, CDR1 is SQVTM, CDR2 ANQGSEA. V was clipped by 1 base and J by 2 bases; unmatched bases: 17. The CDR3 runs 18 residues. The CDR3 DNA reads TGCAGCGTTGAAGGCACCACAAACTCGGGACAGAGTCCCTACGAGCAGTACTTC. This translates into CSVEGTTNSGQSPYEQYF.

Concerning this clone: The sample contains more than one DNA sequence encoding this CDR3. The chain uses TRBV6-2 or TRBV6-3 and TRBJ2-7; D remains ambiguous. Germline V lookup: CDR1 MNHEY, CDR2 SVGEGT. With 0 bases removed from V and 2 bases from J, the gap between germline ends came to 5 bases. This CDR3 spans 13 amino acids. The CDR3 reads CASSYSQTYEQYF. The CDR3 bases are TGTGCCAGCAGTTACTCGCAAACCTACGAGCAGTACTTC.

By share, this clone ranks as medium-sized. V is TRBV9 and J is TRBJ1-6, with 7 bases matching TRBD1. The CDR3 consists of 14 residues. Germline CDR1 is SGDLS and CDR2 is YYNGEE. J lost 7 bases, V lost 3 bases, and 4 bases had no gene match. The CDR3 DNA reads TGTGCCAGCAGCGAGGGACAGCTAAATTCACCCCTCCACTTT. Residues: CASSEGQLNSPLHF. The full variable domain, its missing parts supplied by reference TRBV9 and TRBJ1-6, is DSGVTQTPKHLITATGQRVTLRCSPRSGDLSVYWYQQSLDQGLQFLIQYYNGEERAKGNILERFSAQQFPDLHSELNLSSLELGDSALYFCASSEGQLNSPLHFGNGTRLTVT.

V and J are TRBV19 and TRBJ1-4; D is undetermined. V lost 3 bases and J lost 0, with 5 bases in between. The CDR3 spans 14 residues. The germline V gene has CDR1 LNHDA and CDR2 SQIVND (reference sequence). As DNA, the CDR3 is TGTGCCAGTAGTATGGTTCCAACTAATGAAAAACTGTTTTTT. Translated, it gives CASSMVPTNEKLFF.

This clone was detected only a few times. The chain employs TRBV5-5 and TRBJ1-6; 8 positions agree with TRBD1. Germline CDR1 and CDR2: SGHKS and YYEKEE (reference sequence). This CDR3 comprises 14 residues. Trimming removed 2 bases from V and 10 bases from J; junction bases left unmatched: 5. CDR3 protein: CASSFRQGYSPLHF. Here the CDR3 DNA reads TGTGCCAGCAGCTTCCGACAGGGGTACTCACCCCTCCACTTT.

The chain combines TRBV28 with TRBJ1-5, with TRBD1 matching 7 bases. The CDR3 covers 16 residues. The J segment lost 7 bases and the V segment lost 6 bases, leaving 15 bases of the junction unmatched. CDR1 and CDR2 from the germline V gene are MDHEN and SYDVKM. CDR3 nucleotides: TGTGCCAGCAGACACCTCCCGACAGGGATTAAGCAGCCCCAGCATTTT. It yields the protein CASRHLPTGIKQPQHF.

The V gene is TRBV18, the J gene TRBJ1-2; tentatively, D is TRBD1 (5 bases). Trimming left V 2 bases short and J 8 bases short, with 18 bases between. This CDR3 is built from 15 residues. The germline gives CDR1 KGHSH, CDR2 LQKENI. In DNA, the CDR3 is TGTGCCAGCTCACCATTAGGAACGGAGCAGGGCGGCTACACCTTC. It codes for CASSPLGTEQGGYTF.

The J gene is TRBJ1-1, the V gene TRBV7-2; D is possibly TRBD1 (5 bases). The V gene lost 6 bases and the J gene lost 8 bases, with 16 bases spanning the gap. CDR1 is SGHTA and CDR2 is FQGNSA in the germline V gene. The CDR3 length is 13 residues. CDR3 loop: CASRPTGPVEAFF. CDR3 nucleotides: TGTGCCAGCAGACCTACAGGACCTGTCGAAGCTTTCTTT.

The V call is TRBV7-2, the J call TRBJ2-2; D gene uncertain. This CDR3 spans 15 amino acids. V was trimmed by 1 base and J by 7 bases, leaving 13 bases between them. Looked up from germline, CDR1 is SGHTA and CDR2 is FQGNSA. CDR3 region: CASSLVRAVVGELFF. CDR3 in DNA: TGTGCCAGCAGCTTAGTAAGGGCAGTTGTCGGGGAGCTGTTTTTT.

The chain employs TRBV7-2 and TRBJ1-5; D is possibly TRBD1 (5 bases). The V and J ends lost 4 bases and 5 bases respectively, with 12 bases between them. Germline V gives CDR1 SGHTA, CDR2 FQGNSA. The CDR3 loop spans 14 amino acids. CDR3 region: CASSSPREDQPQHF. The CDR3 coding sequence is TGTGCCAGCAGCTCCCCCAGGGAGGATCAGCCCCAGCATTTT.

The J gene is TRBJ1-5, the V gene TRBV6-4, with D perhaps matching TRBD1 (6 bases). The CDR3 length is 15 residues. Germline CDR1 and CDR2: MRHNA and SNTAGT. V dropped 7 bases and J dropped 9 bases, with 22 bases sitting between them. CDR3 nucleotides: TGTGCCAGCATATCAACCACAGGGTTTCTTCGGCCCCAGCATTTT. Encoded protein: CASISTTGFLRPQHF.

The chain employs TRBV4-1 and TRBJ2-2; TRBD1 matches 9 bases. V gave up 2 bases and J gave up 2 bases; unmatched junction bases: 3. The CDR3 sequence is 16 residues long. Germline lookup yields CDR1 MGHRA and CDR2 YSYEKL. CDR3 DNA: TGCGCCAGCAGCCAAATGGGACAGGGCAACACCGGGGAGCTGTTTTTT. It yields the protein CASSQMGQGNTGELFF.

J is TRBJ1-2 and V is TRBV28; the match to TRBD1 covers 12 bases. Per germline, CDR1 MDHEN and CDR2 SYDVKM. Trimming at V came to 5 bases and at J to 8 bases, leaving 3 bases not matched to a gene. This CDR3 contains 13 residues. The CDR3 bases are TGTGCCAGCAGTGGGACAGGGGGCCGGGGCTACACCTTC. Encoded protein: CASSGTGGRGYTF.

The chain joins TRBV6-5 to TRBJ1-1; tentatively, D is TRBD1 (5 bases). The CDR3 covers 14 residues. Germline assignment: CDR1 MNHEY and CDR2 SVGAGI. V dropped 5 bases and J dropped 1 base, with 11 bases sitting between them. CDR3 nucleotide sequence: TGTGCCAGCAGTCCGGGACTGGAGAACACTGAAGCTTTCTTT. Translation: CASSPGLENTEAFF.

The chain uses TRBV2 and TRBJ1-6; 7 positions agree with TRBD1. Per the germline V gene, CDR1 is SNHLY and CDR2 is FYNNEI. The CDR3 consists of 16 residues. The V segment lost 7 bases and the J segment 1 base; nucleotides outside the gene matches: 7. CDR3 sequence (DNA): TGTGCCAGCATCGGGACAGAAGAGTCCTATAATTCACCCCTCCACTTT. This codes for CASIGTEESYNSPLHF.

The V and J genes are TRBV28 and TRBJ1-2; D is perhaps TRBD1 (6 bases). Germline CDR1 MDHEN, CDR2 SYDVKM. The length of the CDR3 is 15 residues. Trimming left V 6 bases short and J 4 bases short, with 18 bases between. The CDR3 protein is CASRPGGGPTYGYTF. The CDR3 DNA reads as TGTGCCAGCAGGCCGGGAGGGGGGCCTACCTATGGCTACACCTTC.

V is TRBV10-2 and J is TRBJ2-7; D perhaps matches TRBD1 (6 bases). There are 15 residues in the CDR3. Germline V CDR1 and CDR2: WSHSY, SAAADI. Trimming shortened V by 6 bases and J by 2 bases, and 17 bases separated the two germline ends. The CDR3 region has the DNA TGCGCCAGCAGAGAGACACAGGGAACCACCTACGAGCAGTACTTC. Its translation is CASRETQGTTYEQYF.

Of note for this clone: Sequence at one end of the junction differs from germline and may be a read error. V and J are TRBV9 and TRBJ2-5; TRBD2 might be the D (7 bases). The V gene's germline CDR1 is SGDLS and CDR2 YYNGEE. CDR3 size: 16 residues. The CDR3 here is CARSVEGGASQETQYF. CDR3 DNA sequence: TGTGCCCGCAGCGTGGAGGGGGGGGCATCTCAAGAGACCCAGTACTTC.

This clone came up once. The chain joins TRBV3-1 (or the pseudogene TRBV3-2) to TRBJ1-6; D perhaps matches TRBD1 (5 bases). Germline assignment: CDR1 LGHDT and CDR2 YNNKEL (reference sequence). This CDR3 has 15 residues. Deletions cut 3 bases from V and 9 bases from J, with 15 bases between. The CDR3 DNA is TGTGCCAGCAGCCACTACACGGGACTGAGTTCACCCCTCCACTTT. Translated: CASSHYTGLSSPLHF.

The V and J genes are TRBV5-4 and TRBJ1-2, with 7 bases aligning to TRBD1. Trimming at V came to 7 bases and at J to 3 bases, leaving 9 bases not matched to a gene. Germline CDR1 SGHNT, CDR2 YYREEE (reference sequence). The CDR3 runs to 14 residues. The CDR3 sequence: CASGATGLDYGYTF. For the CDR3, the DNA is TGTGCCAGCGGGGCGACAGGGCTGGACTATGGCTACACCTTC.

In nucleotides, the CDR3 is TGTGCCAGCTCACCCCCTGCGACCAGAGATACGCAGTATTTT. This encodes CASSPPATRDTQYF. V and J are TRBV18 and TRBJ2-3; D not certain. The CDR3 is 14 amino acids. V was pared by 3 bases and J by 5 bases, with 12 bases between. Per germline, CDR1 KGHSH and CDR2 LQKENI. Full variable domain (rest looked up from reference TRBV18 and TRBJ2-3): NAGVMQNPRHLVRRRGQEARLRCSPMKGHSHVYWYRQLPEEGLKFMVYLQKENIIDESGMPKERFSAEFPKEGPSILRIQQVVRGDSAAYFCASSPPATRDTQYFGPGTRLTVL.

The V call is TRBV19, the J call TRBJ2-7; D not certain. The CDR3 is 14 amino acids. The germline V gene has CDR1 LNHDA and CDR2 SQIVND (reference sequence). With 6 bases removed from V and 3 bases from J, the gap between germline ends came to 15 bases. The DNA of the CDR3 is TGTGCCAGTAGCCCCCGGGCCCTTTTCTACGAGCAGTACTTC. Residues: CASSPRALFYEQYF.

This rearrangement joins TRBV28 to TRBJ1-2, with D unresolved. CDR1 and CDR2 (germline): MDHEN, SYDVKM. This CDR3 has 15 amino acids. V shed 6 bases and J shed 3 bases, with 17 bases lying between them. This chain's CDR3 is CASRPRGITHYGYTF. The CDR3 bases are TGTGCCAGCAGGCCCCGAGGAATTACCCACTATGGCTACACCTTC.

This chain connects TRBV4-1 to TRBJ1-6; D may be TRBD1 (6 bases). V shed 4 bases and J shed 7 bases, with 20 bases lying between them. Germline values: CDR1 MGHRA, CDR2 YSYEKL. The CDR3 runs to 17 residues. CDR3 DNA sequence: TGCGCCAGCAGCCTAAGGGGGGAAGGCGATTCGAATTCACCCCTCCACTTT. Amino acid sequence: CASSLRGEGDSNSPLHF.

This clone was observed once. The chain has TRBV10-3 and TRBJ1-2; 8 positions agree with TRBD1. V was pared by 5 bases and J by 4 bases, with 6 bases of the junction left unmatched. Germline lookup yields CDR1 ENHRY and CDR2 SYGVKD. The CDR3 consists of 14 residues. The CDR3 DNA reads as TGTGCCATCAGTACGGGACAGGCAATCTATGGCTACACCTTC. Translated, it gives CAISTGQAIYGYTF.

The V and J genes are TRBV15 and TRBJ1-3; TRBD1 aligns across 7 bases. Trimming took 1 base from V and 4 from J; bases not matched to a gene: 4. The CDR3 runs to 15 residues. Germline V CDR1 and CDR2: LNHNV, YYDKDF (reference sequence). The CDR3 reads CATSRGRGQGNTIYF. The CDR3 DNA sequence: TGTGCCACCAGCAGAGGGAGGGGGCAGGGAAACACCATATATTTT.